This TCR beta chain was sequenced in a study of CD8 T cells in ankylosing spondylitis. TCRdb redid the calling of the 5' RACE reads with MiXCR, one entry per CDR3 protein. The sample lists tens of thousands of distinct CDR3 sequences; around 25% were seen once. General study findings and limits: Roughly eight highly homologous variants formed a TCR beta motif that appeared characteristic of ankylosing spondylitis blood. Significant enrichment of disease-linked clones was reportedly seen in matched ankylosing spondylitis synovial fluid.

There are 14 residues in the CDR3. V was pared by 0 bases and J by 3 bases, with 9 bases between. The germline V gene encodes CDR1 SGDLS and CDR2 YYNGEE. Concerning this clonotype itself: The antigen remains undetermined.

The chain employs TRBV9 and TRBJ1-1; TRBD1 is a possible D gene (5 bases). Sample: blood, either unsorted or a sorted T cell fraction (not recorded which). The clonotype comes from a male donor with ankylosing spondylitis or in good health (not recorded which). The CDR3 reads CASSVDGTDTEAFF. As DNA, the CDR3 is TGTGCCAGCAGCGTAGATGGGACGGACACTGAAGCTTTCTTT.